This entry lists 22 T cell receptor beta chains sequenced from one sample in a study of blood T cell repertoires in COVID-19. The assay was immunoSEQ multiplex PCR, and TCRdb's table has in-frame clones only and misses some. The repertoire consists of about 100,000 clones, with roughly 88% occurring once and the leading ten covering roughly 6.6%. Source material: peripheral blood. The receptors derive from a middle-aged man with active or convalescent COVID-19.

The chain couples TRBV7-8 to TRBJ2-7; 14 bases line up with TRBD2. V was clipped by 6 bases and J by 3 bases; unmatched bases: 7. Germline values: CDR1 SGHVS, CDR2 FQNEAQ. There are 16 residues in the CDR3. CDR3: CASRPRLAGGFYEQYF. DNA for the CDR3: TGTGCCAGCAGGCCCAGACTAGCGGGAGGGTTCTACGAGCAGTACTTC.

This chain uses TRBV11-2 with TRBJ1-5; a possible D gene is TRBD1 (6 bases). V was pared by 1 base and J by 7 bases, with 14 bases between. This CDR3 region has 15 residues. In germline, CDR1 is SGHAT, CDR2 FQNNGV. CDR3 sequence reads: CASSLGPGVGQPQHF. CDR3 bases: TGTGCCAGCAGCTTAGGACCAGGGGTTGGGCAGCCCCAGCATTTT. Based on the CDR3 plus reference TRBV11-2 and TRBJ1-5, the full variable domain is EAGVAQSPRYKIIEKRQSVAFWCNPISGHATLYWYQQILGQGPKLLIQFQNNGVVDDSQLPKDRFSAERLKGVDSTLKIQPAKLEDSAVYLCASSLGPGVGQPQHFGDGTRLSIL.

The chain uses TRBV18 and TRBJ2-7; the D gene is possibly TRBD1 (5 bases). With 0 bases removed from V and 4 bases from J, the gap between germline ends came to 13 bases. The CDR3 consists of 15 residues. CDR1 and CDR2 from the germline V gene are KGHSH and LQKENI. In DNA form, the CDR3 reads TGTGCCAGCTCACCACCGTTGGCAGGGTCTTACGAGCAGTACTTC. This encodes CASSPPLAGSYEQYF.

This chain uses TRBV6-5 with TRBJ2-5; 8 bases are a match to TRBD2. Germline loops: CDR1 MNHEY, CDR2 SVGAGI. V was clipped by 0 bases and J by 4 bases; unmatched bases: 1. This CDR3 is 14 amino acids long. The CDR3 bases are TGTGCCAGCAGTTACTCCACTAGCGGAGAGACCCAGTACTTC. It specifies CASSYSTSGETQYF.

CDR3 bases: TGTGCCAGTAGTATTTTTGGGGATGGACAGCTTGAAGCTTTCTTT. Its translation is CASSIFGDGQLEAFF. The V gene is TRBV19, the J gene TRBJ1-1, with a weak D call TRBD1 (6 bases). Trimming took 3 bases from V and 7 from J, leaving 18 bases between them. This CDR3 region has 15 residues. CDR1 is LNHDA and CDR2 is SQIVND in the germline V gene (reference sequence).

This chain uses TRBV28 with TRBJ2-7; 9 nucleotides match TRBD1. The germline gives CDR1 MDHEN, CDR2 SYDVKM. V lost 4 bases to trimming and J lost 4 bases; unmatched junction nucleotides: 8. This CDR3 contains 15 residues. In DNA, the CDR3 is TGTGCCAGCAGTTCCTCGGACAGGGGCAATTACGAGCAGTACTTC. This encodes CASSSSDRGNYEQYF. The variable domain in full, completed from reference TRBV28 and TRBJ2-7, reads DVKVTQSSRYLVKRTGEKVFLECVQDMDHENMFWYRQDPGLGLRLIYFSYDVKMKEKGDIPEGYSVSREKKERFSLILESASTNQTSMYLCASSSSDRGNYEQYFGPGTRLTVT.

The V call is TRBV19, the J call TRBJ2-1; 12 nucleotides match TRBD2. The CDR3 consists of 15 residues. The germline V gene encodes CDR1 LNHDA and CDR2 SQIVND (reference sequence). The V segment lost 4 bases and the J segment 5 bases; nucleotides outside the gene matches: 3. CDR3 coding DNA: TGTGCCAGTAGTACGCGGACTAGCGGGGACAATGAGCAGTTCTTC. Translation: CASSTRTSGDNEQFF. Variable domain in full (rest from reference TRBV19 and TRBJ2-1): DGGITQSPKYLFRKEGQNVTLSCEQNLNHDAMYWYRQDPGQGLRLIYYSQIVNDFQKGDIAEGYSVSREKKESFPLTVTSAQKNPTAFYLCASSTRTSGDNEQFFGPGTRLTVL.

The CDR3, as DNA: TGTGCCAGCAGCTTGGTTGGCGGAGCGAACACTGAAGCTTTCTTT. It encodes CASSLVGGANTEAFF. The chain joins TRBV5-6 to TRBJ1-1; the D is unclear. This CDR3 has 15 residues. V lost 0 bases, J lost 1 base, and 10 bases lay in between. In germline, CDR1 is SGHDT, CDR2 YYEEEE.

In regard to this clone: The germline gene is not matched at one end of the junction; a read error may be the cause. V usage is TRBV24-1 and J usage is TRBJ1-5; D gene unclear. Germline V gives CDR1 KGHDR, CDR2 SFDVKD. This CDR3 is built from 12 residues. The CDR3 DNA is TGTGCCGCCAGCCAGAACGGGGAGCCCCAGCATTTT. It codes for CAASQNGEPQHF.

The chain is built from TRBV20-1 and TRBJ2-1, with no clear D. Trimming cost V 5 bases and J 9 bases, with 8 bases left between them. This CDR3 is 10 amino acids long. CDR1 DFQATT and CDR2 SNEGSKA come from the germline V gene (reference sequence). Here the CDR3 DNA reads TGCAGTGCTCTACGGTCTGAGCAGTTCTTC. Its translation is CSALRSEQFF.

Comments on this clone: At one boundary the junction diverges from the germline segment, which might be a read error. The rearrangement uses TRBV6-5 and TRBJ1-1, with a weak D call TRBD1 (6 bases). The CDR3 spans 12 residues. CDR1 MNHEY and CDR2 SVGAGI come from the germline V gene. CDR3 in amino acids: CASSYGIGGPVF. CDR3 nucleotides: TGTGCCAGCAGTTACGGGATCGGGGGGCCCGTCTTT.

The chain links TRBV28 to TRBJ2-1; unclear D gene. The V end was cut by 4 bases, the J end by 10 bases, with 11 bases between. The CDR3 is made up of 12 amino acids. CDR1 is MDHEN, CDR2 SYDVKM, per germline. The CDR3 region has the DNA TGTGCCAGCAGTTCCTTGAGTCTCGAGCAGTTCTTC. It encodes CASSSLSLEQFF.

The J gene is TRBJ1-5, the V gene TRBV19; D might be TRBD1 (6 bases). Germline V CDR1 and CDR2: LNHDA, SQIVND (reference sequence). V lost 3 bases and J 2 bases, leaving 11 bases between the germline ends. CDR3 size: 15 residues. In nucleotides, the CDR3 is TGTGCCAGTAGTATTTACAGGGATGGCAATCAGCCCCAGCATTTT. Protein product: CASSIYRDGNQPQHF. Using reference TRBV19 and TRBJ1-5 for the parts outside the CDR3, the full variable domain is DGGITQSPKYLFRKEGQNVTLSCEQNLNHDAMYWYRQDPGQGLRLIYYSQIVNDFQKGDIAEGYSVSREKKESFPLTVTSAQKNPTAFYLCASSIYRDGNQPQHFGDGTRLSIL.

This clone was observed a single time. The gene calls are TRBV19 and TRBJ2-5; TRBD2 matches 9 bases. V trimming: 3 bases; J trimming: 5 bases; junction bases outside the gene matches: 7. CDR3 length: 15 amino acids. In germline, CDR1 is LNHDA, CDR2 SQIVND (reference sequence). The CDR3 region has the DNA TGTGCCAGTAGTATCGGCGGGAGGGGTAGGGAGACCCAGTACTTC. It yields the protein CASSIGGRGRETQYF.

This chain links TRBV20-1 with TRBJ2-7; TRBD1 matches at 9 bases. There are 14 residues in the CDR3. With 3 bases clipped from V and 1 base from J, the junction kept 4 bases outside the gene matches. Per germline, CDR1 DFQATT and CDR2 SNEGSKA (reference sequence). The chain's CDR3 is CSASRGQGSYEQYF. The CDR3 nucleotides are TGCAGTGCTAGTAGGGGACAGGGATCCTACGAGCAGTACTTC.

This clone appeared a few times. The J gene is TRBJ1-5, the V gene TRBV6-5, with 7 bases identical to TRBD1. The CDR3 sequence is 15 residues long. The germline V gene has CDR1 MNHEY and CDR2 SVGAGI. V gave up 5 bases and J gave up 6 bases; unmatched junction bases: 10. In DNA, the CDR3 is TGTGCCAGCAGTCAACAAACAGGGGTTGGTCAGCCCCAGCATTTT. Amino acid sequence: CASSQQTGVGQPQHF.

The chain combines TRBV6-4 with TRBJ2-1; the D gene is possibly TRBD2 (6 bases). Germline assignment: CDR1 MRHNA and CDR2 SNTAGT. This CDR3 has 13 residues. V gave up 5 bases and J gave up 6 bases, with 11 bases separating them. This CDR3 is CASSPGEGNEQFF. CDR3 in DNA: TGTGCCAGCAGTCCGGGAGAGGGCAATGAGCAGTTCTTC.

The chain joins TRBV28 to TRBJ2-7; D remains unclear. Germline assignment: CDR1 MDHEN and CDR2 SYDVKM. Trimming pared 3 bases from V and 6 bases from J, leaving 6 bases between. The CDR3 runs 11 residues. CDR3 in amino acids: CASSLKREQYF. The CDR3 DNA is TGTGCCAGCAGTTTGAAGCGCGAGCAGTACTTC.

The chain joins TRBV6-6 to TRBJ2-2; unclear D gene. Germline CDR1 is MNHNY and CDR2 is SVGAGI (reference sequence). The V gene lost 6 bases and the J gene lost 0 bases, with 8 bases spanning the gap. The CDR3 runs 14 residues. CDR3 in amino acids: CASSRPSNTGELFF. The CDR3 nucleotides read TGTGCCAGCAGCAGGCCATCGAACACCGGGGAGCTGTTTTTT.

The V call is TRBV19, the J call TRBJ2-1, with D unresolved. The CDR3 is 11 residues long. V lost 5 bases and J 10 bases, leaving 9 bases between the germline ends. CDR1 is LNHDA and CDR2 is SQIVND in the germline V gene (reference sequence). The CDR3 DNA reads TGTGCCAGTAGTGCTGCCTACGAGCAGTTCTTC. It codes for CASSAAYEQFF.

V gene TRBV18 combines with J gene TRBJ1-2; tentatively, D is TRBD1 (5 bases). The CDR3 consists of 13 residues. V was trimmed by 8 bases and J by 3 bases, leaving 13 bases between them. Looked up from germline, CDR1 is KGHSH and CDR2 is LQKENI. CDR3 loop: CASTQGSYYGYTF. DNA of the CDR3: TGTGCCAGCACCCAGGGTAGCTACTATGGCTACACCTTC.

The J gene is TRBJ1-2, the V gene TRBV6-6; maybe TRBD1 (5 bases). Trimming removed 6 bases from V and 6 bases from J, with 11 bases in between. Germline-derived CDR1 and CDR2 are MNHNY and SVGAGI (reference sequence). The CDR3 sequence is 12 residues long. CDR3 in amino acids: CASSFPRDGYTF. The DNA for the CDR3 is TGTGCCAGCAGCTTCCCCAGGGATGGCTACACCTTC.